What follows are 11 T cell receptor beta chains derived from one specimen sequenced in a study of blood T cell repertoires in COVID-19. Assay used: immunoSEQ multiplex PCR; TCRdb lists only in-frame clones, some missing. The sample holds 200,000 to 250,000 clones, more than 80% seen once. The sequenced sample was peripheral blood. Receptor source: a man between 25 and 39 years old who had recovered from COVID-19.

J is TRBJ2-3 and V is TRBV5-6; D is possibly TRBD2 (6 bases). The CDR3 contains 15 residues. Germline V CDR1 and CDR2: SGHDT, YYEEEE. V dropped 0 bases and J dropped 6 bases, with 14 bases sitting between them. CDR3 in amino acids: CASSLDGYGGDTQYF. CDR3 sequence (DNA): TGTGCCAGCAGCTTGGACGGGTATGGGGGGGATACGCAGTATTTT. Using reference TRBV5-6 and TRBJ2-3 for the parts outside the CDR3, the full variable domain is DAGVTQSPTHLIKTRGQQVTLRCSPKSGHDTVSWYQQALGQGPQFIFQYYEEEERQRGNFPDRFSGHQFPNYSSELNVNALLLGDSALYLCASSLDGYGGDTQYFGPGTRLTVL.

This chain links TRBV6-2 or TRBV6-3 with TRBJ1-4; maybe TRBD1 (6 bases). The CDR3 totals 17 residues. Trimming left V 4 bases short and J 0 bases short, with 15 bases between. Germline V gene sequence: CDR1 MNHEY, CDR2 SVGEGT. The CDR3 region has the DNA TGTGCCAGCAGTTCCTCGGGGGCGTACGCAACTAATGAAAAACTGTTTTTT. Translation: CASSSSGAYATNEKLFF.

The rearrangement uses TRBV6-5 and TRBJ2-7; TRBD2 aligns across 8 bases. CDR3 length: 15 residues. Germline CDR1 is MNHEY and CDR2 is SVGAGI. V dropped 6 bases and J dropped 0; count of bases not matched to a gene: 7. The CDR3 loop reads CASRKSGGVSYEQYF. The CDR3, as DNA: TGTGCCAGCAGGAAGAGCGGGGGTGTCTCCTACGAGCAGTACTTC.

This clone was picked up a small number of times. The rearrangement links TRBV7-9 to TRBJ1-1; D not resolved. The CDR3 is 11 residues long. Germline CDR1 reads SEHNR; CDR2 reads FQNEAQ (reference sequence). V was trimmed by 5 bases and J by 6 bases, leaving 7 bases between them. As DNA, the CDR3 is TGTGCCAGCAGCCTGAGTCCTGAAGCTTTCTTT. Translation gives CASSLSPEAFF.

This chain links TRBV19 with TRBJ2-2; TRBD1 agrees at 9 bases. Germline V gene sequence: CDR1 LNHDA, CDR2 SQIVND (reference sequence). This CDR3 is 16 amino acids long. Unmatched junction bases numbered 14, after V lost 11 bases and J lost 4 bases. CDR3 bases: TGTGCCTGCAAAGACCCGACAGGGGGTAGCACCGGGGAGCTGTTTTTT. Its translation is CACKDPTGGSTGELFF.

The chain links TRBV5-1 to TRBJ1-3; tentatively, D is TRBD1 (6 bases). Trimming pared 4 bases from V and 2 bases from J, leaving 10 bases between. Germline values: CDR1 SGHRS, CDR2 YFSETQ. The CDR3 runs 14 residues. CDR3 nucleotides: TGCGCCAGCAGCCCGGGACAACCTGGAAACACCATATATTTT. It yields the protein CASSPGQPGNTIYF.

As concerns this clone: The junction and the germline gene differ at one end; a read error may be behind it. This chain uses TRBV5-4 with TRBJ1-1; D remains unclear. Germline CDR1 and CDR2: SGHNT and YYREEE (reference sequence). CDR3 length equals 13 residues. CDR3 region: CASSLGLYSGRKF. The CDR3 DNA sequence: TGTGCCAGCAGCTTGGGACTTTACAGCGGCAGAAAATTT.

J is TRBJ2-7 and V is TRBV9; 11 bases fit TRBD2. Germline values: CDR1 SGDLS, CDR2 YYNGEE. This CDR3 region has 14 residues. Trimming removed 4 bases from V and 3 bases from J; junction bases left unmatched: 3. CDR3: CASSFGLAGYEQYF. The DNA of the CDR3 is TGTGCCAGCAGCTTCGGACTAGCGGGCTACGAGCAGTACTTC. The variable domain in full, with the rest retrieved from reference TRBV9 and TRBJ2-7, is DSGVTQTPKHLITATGQRVTLRCSPRSGDLSVYWYQQSLDQGLQFLIQYYNGEERAKGNILERFSAQQFPDLHSELNLSSLELGDSALYFCASSFGLAGYEQYFGPGTRLTVT.

The chain carries TRBV5-1 and TRBJ2-2, with D possibly being TRBD1 (5 bases). Trimming took off 4 bases at V and 4 bases at J, with 8 bases between the two ends. There are 13 residues in the CDR3. CDR1 is SGHRS and CDR2 is YFSETQ in the germline V gene. CDR3 in DNA: TGCGCCAGCAGCACGACAGTCACCGGGGAGCTGTTTTTT. Its translation is CASSTTVTGELFF.

The V gene is TRBV7-2, the J gene TRBJ1-2; 10 nucleotides line up with TRBD1. This CDR3 region has 16 residues. The V and J ends lost 5 bases and 4 bases, in that order; junction bases with no gene match: 10. Germline V lookup: CDR1 SGHTA, CDR2 FQGNSA. In nucleotides, the CDR3 is TGTGCCAGCAGCCTGGGACAGGGGATGGGGGGCTATGGCTACACCTTC. Translated, it gives CASSLGQGMGGYGYTF.

This chain connects TRBV3-1 (or the pseudogene TRBV3-2) to TRBJ2-1; 9 bases are a match to TRBD2. The CDR3 consists of 14 residues. Germline trimming cut 4 bases from V and 7 bases from J; bases unmatched to any gene: 5. In germline, CDR1 is LGHDT, CDR2 YNNKEL (reference sequence). The CDR3 nucleotides read TGTGCCAGCAGCCCCCTAGCGGGGTTAAATGAGCAGTTCTTC. As protein: CASSPLAGLNEQFF.